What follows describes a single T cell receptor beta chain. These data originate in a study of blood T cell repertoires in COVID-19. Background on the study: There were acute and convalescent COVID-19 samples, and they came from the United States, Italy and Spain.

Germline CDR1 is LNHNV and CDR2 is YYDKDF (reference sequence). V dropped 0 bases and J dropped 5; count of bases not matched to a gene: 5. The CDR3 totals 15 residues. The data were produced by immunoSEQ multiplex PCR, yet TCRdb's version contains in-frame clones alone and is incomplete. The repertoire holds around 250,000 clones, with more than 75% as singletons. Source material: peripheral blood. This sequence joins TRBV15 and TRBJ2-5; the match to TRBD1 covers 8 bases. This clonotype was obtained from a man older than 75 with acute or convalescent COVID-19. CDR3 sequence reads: CATSRDGQGRETQYF. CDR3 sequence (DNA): TGTGCCACCAGCAGAGATGGACAGGGCAGGGAGACCCAGTACTTC.